Following are 3 T cell receptor beta chains from one sample sequenced in a study of blood T cell repertoires in COVID-19. Libraries were prepared by immunoSEQ multiplex PCR; TCRdb keeps only in-frame clonotypes and omits some of them. The profile shows around 150,000 clones, approximately 81% of them singletons. Sequenced input: peripheral blood. The receptors here all came from a woman aged 55 to 70 with COVID-19, enrolled during active disease.

The V call is TRBV11-2, the J call TRBJ1-1; 9 nucleotides line up with TRBD1. J gave up 4 bases and V 10 bases, and 7 bases lay outside the gene matches. This CDR3 is built from 13 residues. Germline V gene sequence: CDR1 SGHAT, CDR2 FQNNGV. This CDR3 reads CATQGTGSTEAFF. The CDR3 DNA reads TGTGCCACCCAAGGGACAGGGAGCACTGAAGCTTTCTTT.

The CDR3 DNA is TGTGCCAGCAGTGACGGGAATTCACCCCTCCACTTT. This gives the protein CASSDGNSPLHF. The chain carries TRBV6-1 and TRBJ1-6; D ambiguous. The CDR3 covers 12 residues. V was clipped by 3 bases and J by 7 bases, with 4 bases between them. Looked up from germline, CDR1 is MNHNS and CDR2 is SASEGT.

The chain uses TRBV18 and TRBJ1-5, with D uncertain. V was clipped by 3 bases and J by 0 bases, with 6 bases between them. CDR3 length: 14 amino acids. Germline CDR1 reads KGHSH; CDR2 reads LQKENI. The CDR3 is CASSPSNSNQPQHF. CDR3 sequence (DNA): TGTGCCAGCTCACCGAGTAATAGCAATCAGCCCCAGCATTTT.